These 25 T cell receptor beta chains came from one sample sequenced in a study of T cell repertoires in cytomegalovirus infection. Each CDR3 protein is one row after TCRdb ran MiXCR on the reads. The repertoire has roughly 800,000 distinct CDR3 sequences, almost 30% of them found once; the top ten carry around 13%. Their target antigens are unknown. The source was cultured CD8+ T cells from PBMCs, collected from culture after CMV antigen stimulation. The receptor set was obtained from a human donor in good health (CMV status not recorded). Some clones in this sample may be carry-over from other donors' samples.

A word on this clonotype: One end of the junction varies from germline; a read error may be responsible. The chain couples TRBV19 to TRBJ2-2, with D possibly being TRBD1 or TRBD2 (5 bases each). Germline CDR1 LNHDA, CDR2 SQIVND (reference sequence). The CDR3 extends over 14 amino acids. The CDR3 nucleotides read TGTGCCAGTAGTGAGGGGCGGAACGCCGGGGAGCTGTTTTTT. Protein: CASSEGRNAGELFF. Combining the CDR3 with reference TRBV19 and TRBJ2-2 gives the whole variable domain DGGITQSPKYLFRKEGQNVTLSCEQNLNHDAMYWYRQDPGQGLRLIYYSQIVNDFQKGDIAEGYSVSREKKESFPLTVTSAQKNPTAFYLCASSEGRNAGELFFGEGSRLTVL.

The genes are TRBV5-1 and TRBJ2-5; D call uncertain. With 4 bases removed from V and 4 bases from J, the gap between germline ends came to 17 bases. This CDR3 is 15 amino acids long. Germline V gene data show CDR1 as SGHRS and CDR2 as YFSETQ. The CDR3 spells CASSPPPGYGETQYF. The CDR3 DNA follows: TGCGCCAGCAGCCCACCCCCCGGATACGGAGAGACCCAGTACTTC. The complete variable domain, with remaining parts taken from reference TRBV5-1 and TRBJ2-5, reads KAGVTQTPRYLIKTRGQQVTLSCSPISGHRSVSWYQQTPGQGLQFLFEYFSETQRNKGNFPGRFSGRQFSNSRSEMNVSTLELGDSALYLCASSPPPGYGETQYFGPGTRLLVL.

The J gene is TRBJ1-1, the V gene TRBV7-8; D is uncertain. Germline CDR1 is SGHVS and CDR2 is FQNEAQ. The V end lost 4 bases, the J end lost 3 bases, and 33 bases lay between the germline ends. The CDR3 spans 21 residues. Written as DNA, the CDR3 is TGTGCCAGCAGCTCCCTCATCCGTCGGGGTCGAGAACTGGGCCTAGACACTGAAGCTTTCTTT. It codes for CASSSLIRRGRELGLDTEAFF.

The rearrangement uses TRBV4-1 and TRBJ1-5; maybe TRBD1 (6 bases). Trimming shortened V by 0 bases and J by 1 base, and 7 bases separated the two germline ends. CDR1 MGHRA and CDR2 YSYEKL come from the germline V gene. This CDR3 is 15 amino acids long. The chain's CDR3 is CASSQEDRSNQPQHF. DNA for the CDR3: TGCGCCAGCAGCCAAGAAGACAGGAGCAATCAGCCCCAGCATTTT.

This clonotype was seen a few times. The CDR3 region has the DNA TGTGCCAGCAGTTACCCCAGGGACAGTCGGATCACTGAAGCTTTCTTT. Translated, it gives CASSYPRDSRITEAFF. V usage is TRBV6-6 and J usage is TRBJ1-1; 7 bases agree with TRBD1. Per the germline V gene, CDR1 is MNHNY and CDR2 is SVGAGI (reference sequence). V gave up 2 bases and J gave up 4 bases; unmatched junction bases: 10. The CDR3 covers 16 residues.

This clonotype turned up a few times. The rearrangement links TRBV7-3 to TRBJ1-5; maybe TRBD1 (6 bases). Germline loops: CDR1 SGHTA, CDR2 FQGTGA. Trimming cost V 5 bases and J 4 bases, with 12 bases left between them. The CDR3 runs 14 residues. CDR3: CASSKGGWNQPQHF. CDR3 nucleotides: TGTGCCAGCAGCAAGGGGGGGTGGAATCAGCCCCAGCATTTT.

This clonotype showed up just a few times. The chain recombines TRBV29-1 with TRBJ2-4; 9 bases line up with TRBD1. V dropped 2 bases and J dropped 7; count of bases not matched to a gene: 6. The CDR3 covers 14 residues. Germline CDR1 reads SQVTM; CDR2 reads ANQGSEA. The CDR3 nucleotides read TGCAGCGTTGAACTTCCGGGACAGGGCAACATTCAGTACTTC. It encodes CSVELPGQGNIQYF.

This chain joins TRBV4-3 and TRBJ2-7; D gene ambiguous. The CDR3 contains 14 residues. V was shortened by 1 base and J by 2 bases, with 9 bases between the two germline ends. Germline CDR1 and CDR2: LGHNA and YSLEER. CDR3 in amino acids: CASSQATGAYEQYF. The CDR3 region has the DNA TGCGCCAGCAGCCAAGCCACGGGTGCCTACGAGCAGTACTTC.

The CDR3 region has the DNA TGTGCCAGCAGTCCTGACAGGGCTTCGGATCAGCCCCAGCATTTT. Translating it yields CASSPDRASDQPQHF. This chain uses TRBV6-6 with TRBJ1-5; 7 bases are a match to TRBD1. J lost 5 bases, V lost 5 bases, and 9 bases had no gene match. The CDR3 sequence is 15 residues long. Germline assignment: CDR1 MNHNY and CDR2 SVGAGI (reference sequence).

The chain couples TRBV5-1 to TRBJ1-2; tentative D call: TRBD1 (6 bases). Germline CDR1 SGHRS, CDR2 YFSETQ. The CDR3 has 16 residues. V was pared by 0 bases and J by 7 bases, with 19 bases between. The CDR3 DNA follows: TGCGCCAGCAGCTTGGCCTCGGGGACACCATCGCTTGGCTACACCTTC. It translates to CASSLASGTPSLGYTF.

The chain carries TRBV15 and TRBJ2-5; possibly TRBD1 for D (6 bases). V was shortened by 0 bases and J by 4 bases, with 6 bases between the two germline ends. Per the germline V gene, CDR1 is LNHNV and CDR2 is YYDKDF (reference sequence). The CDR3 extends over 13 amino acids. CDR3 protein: CATSRDRGETQYF. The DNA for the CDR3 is TGTGCCACCAGCAGAGACAGGGGAGAGACCCAGTACTTC.

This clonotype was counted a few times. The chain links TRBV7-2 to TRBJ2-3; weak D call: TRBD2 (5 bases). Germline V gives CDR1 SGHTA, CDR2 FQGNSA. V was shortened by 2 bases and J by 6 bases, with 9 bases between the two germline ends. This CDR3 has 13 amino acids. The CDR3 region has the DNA TGTGCCAGCAGCTTATGGCCTAGCGATACGCAGTATTTT. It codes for CASSLWPSDTQYF.

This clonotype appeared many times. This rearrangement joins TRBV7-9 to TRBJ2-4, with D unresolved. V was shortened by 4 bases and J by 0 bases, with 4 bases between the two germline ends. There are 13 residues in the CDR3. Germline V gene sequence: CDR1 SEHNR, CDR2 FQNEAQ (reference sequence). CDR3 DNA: TGTGCCAGCAGCTCTCTAGCCAAAAACATTCAGTACTTC. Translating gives CASSSLAKNIQYF.

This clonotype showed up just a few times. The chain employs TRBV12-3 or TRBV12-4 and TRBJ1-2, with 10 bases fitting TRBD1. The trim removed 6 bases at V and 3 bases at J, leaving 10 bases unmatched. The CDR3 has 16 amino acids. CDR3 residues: CASSRDDRGRDYGYTF. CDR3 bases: TGTGCCAGCAGCCGCGACGACAGGGGGCGTGACTATGGCTACACCTTC.

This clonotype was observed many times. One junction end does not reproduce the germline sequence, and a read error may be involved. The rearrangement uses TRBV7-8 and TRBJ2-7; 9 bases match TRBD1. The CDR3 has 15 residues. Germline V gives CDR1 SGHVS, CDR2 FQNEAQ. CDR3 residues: CASSSGQGGHYGQYF. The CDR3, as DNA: TGTGCCAGCAGCTCGGGACAGGGTGGGCACTACGGGCAGTACTTC.

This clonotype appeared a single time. CDR3 sequence: CASSEAHNRDNTQYF. The CDR3 DNA reads as TGTGCCAGCAGTGAAGCGCATAACAGGGACAATACGCAGTATTTT. The V gene is TRBV2, the J gene TRBJ2-3; a weak D match, TRBD1 (6 bases). The CDR3 runs 15 residues. Germline assignment: CDR1 SNHLY and CDR2 FYNNEI. V gave up 0 bases and J gave up 7 bases, with 14 bases separating them.

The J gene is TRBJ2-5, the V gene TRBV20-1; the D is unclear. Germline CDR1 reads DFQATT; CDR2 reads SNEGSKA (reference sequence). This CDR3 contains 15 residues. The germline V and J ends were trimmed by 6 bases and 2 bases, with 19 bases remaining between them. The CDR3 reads CSATSLRIQQETQYF. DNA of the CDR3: TGCAGTGCCACGTCCCTGAGGATTCAACAAGAGACCCAGTACTTC.

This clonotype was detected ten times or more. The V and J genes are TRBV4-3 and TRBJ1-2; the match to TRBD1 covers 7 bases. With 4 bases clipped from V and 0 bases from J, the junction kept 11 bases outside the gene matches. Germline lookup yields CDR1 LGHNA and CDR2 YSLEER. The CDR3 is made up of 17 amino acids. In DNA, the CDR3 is TGCGCCAGCAGCCCCGATTCCGGGACAGCAGCTAACTATGGCTACACCTTC. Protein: CASSPDSGTAANYGYTF.

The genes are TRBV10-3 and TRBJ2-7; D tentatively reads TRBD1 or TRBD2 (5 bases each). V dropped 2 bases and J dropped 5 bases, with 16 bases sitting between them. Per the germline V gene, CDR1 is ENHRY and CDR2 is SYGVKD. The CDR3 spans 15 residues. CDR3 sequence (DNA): TGTGCCATCAGTGAGACCGGCTGGGGGAAGGACGAGCAGTACTTC. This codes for CAISETGWGKDEQYF.

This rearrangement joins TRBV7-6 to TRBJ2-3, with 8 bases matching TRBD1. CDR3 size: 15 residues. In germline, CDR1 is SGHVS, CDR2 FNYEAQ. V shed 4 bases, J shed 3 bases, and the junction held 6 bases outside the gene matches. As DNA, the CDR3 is TGTGCCAGCAGCTCGGACAGGGATGGGACAGATACGCAGTATTTT. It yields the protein CASSSDRDGTDTQYF.

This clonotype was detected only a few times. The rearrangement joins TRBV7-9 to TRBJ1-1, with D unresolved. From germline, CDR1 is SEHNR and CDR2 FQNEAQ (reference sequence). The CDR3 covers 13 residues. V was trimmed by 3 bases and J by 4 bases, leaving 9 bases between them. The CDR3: CASSFEGGTEAFF. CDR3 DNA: TGTGCCAGCAGCTTTGAGGGAGGCACTGAAGCTTTCTTT.

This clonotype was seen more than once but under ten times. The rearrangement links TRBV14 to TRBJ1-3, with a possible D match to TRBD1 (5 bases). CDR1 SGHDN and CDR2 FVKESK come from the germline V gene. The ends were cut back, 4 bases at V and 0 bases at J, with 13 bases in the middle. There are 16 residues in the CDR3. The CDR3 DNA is TGTGCCAGCAGCCTCTGGGAGGGGAGCTCTGGAAACACCATATATTTT. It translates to CASSLWEGSSGNTIYF.

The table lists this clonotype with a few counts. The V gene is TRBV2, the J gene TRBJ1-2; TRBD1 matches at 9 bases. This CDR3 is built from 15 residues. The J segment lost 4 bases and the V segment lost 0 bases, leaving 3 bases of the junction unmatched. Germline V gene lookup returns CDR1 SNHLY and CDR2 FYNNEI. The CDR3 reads CASSEATGGFYGYTF. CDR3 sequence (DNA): TGTGCCAGCAGTGAAGCGACAGGGGGTTTCTATGGCTACACCTTC. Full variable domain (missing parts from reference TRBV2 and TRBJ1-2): EPEVTQTPSHQVTQMGQEVILRCVPISNHLYFYWYRQILGQKVEFLVSFYNNEISEKSEIFDDQFSVERPDGSNFTLKIRSTKLEDSAMYFCASSEATGGFYGYTFGSGTRLTVV.

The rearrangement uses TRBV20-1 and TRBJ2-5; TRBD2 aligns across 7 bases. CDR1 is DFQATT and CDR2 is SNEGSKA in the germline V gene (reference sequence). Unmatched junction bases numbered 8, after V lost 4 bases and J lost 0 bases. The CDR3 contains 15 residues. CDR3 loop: CSAKGRGRHQETQYF. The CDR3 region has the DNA TGCAGTGCTAAGGGGAGGGGTCGGCACCAAGAGACCCAGTACTTC.

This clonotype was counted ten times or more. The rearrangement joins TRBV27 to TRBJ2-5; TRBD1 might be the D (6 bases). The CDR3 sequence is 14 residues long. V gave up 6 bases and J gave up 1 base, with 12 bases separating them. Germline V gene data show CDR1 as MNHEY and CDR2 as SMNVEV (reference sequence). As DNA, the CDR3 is TGTGCCAGCAGCTTAATAGGGGGCCAAGAGACCCAGTACTTC. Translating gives CASSLIGGQETQYF.